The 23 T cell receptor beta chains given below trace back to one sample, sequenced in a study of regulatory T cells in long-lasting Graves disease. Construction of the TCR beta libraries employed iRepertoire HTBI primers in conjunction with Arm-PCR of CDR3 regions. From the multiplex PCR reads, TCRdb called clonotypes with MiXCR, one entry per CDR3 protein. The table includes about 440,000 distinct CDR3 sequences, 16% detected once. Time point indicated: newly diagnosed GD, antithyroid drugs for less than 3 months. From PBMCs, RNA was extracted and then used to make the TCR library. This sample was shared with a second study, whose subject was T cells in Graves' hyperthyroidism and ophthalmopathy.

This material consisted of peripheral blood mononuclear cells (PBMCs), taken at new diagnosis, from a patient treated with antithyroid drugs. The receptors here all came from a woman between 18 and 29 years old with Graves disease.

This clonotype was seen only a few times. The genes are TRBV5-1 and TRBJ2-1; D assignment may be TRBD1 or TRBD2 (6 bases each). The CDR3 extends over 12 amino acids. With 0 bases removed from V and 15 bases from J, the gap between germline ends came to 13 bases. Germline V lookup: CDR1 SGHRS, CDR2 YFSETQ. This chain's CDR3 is CASSLEGGSAFF. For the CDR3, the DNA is TGCGCCAGCAGCTTGGAGGGGGGATCCGCGTTCTTC.

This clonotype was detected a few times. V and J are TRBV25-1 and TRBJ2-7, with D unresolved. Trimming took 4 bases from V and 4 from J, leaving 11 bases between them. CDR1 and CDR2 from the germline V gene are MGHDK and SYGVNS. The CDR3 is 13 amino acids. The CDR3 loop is CASSAPVLYEQYF. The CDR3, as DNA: TGTGCCAGCAGTGCGCCAGTCCTGTACGAGCAGTACTTC.

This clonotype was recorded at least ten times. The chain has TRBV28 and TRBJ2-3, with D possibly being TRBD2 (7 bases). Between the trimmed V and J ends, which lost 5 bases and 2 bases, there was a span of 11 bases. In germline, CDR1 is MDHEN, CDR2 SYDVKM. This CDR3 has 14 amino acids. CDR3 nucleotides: TGTGCCAGCAGTCCCGGGGGGCTCACAGATACGCAGTATTTT. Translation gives CASSPGGLTDTQYF.

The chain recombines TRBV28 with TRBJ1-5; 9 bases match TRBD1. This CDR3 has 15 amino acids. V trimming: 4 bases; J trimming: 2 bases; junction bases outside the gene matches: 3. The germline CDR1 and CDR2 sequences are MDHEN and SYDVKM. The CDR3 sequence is CASSWTGDGNQPQHF. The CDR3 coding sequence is TGTGCCAGCAGTTGGACAGGGGACGGCAATCAGCCCCAGCATTTT. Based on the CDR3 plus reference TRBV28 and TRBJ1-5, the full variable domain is DVKVTQSSRYLVKRTGEKVFLECVQDMDHENMFWYRQDPGLGLRLIYFSYDVKMKEKGDIPEGYSVSREKKERFSLILESASTNQTSMYLCASSWTGDGNQPQHFGDGTRLSIL.

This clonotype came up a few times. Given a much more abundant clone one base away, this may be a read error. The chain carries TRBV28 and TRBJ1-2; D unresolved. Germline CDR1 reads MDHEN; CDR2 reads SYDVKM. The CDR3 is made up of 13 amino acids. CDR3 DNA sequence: TGTGCCAGCAGCATTAGGAGGAACTATGGCTGCACCTTC. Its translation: CASSIRRNYGCTF.

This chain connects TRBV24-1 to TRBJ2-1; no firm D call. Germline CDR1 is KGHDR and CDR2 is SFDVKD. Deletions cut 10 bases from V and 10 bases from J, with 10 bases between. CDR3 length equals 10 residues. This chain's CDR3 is CATEGPEQFF. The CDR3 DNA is TGTGCCACTGAAGGGCCCGAGCAGTTCTTC.

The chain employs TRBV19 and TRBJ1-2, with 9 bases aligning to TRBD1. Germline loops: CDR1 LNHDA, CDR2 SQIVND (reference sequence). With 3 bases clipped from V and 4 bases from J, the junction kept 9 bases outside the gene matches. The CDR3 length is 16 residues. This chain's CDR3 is CASSMTTGTGTYGYTF. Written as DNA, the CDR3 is TGTGCCAGTAGTATGACTACCGGGACAGGGACCTATGGCTACACCTTC.

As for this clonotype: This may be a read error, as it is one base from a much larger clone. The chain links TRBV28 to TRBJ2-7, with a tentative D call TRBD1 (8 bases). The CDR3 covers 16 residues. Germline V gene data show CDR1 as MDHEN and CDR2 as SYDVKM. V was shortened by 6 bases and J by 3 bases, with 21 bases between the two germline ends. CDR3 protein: CASRFSGQGGYYEQYF. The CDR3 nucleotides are TGTGCCAGCAGGTTTTCCGGACAGGGAGGGTACTACGAGCAGTACTTC.

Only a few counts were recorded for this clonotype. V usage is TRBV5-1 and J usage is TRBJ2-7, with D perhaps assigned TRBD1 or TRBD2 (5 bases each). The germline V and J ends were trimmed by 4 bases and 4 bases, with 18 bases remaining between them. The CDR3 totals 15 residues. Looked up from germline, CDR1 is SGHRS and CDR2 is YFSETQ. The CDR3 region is CASSQGARREYEQYF. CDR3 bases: TGCGCCAGCAGCCAGGGAGCACGGAGAGAGTACGAGCAGTACTTC.

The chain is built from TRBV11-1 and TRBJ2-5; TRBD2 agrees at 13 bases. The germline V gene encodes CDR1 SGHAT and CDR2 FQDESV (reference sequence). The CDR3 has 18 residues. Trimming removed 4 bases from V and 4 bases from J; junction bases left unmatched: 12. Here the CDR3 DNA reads TGTGCCAGCAGCTCAGCTGGACTAGCGGGAGAGGTGGGAGAGACCCAGTACTTC. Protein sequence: CASSSAGLAGEVGETQYF. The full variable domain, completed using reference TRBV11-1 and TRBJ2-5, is EAEVAQSPRYKITEKSQAVAFWCDPISGHATLYWYRQILGQGPELLVQFQDESVVDDSQLPKDRFSAERLKGVDSTLKIQPAELGDSAMYLCASSSAGLAGEVGETQYFGPGTRLLVL.

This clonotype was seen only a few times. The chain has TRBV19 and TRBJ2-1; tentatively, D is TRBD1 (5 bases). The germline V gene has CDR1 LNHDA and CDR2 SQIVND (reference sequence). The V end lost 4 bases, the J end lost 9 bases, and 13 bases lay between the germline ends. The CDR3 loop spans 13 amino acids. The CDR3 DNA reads TGTGCCAGTAGTAAAACCCCACAGGCTGAGCAGTTCTTC. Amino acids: CASSKTPQAEQFF.

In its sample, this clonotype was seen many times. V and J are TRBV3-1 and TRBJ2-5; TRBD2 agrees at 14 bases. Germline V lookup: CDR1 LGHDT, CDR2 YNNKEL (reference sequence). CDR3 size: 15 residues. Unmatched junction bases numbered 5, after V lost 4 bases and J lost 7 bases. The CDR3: CASSRGLAGAATQYF. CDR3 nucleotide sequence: TGTGCCAGCAGCCGGGGACTAGCGGGAGCCGCGACCCAGTACTTC.

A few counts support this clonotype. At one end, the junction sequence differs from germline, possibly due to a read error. CDR3 sequence (DNA): TGTGCCATCAGCACAGGACAGGGGTTTGTTACCTTC. Protein sequence: CAISTGQGFVTF. The gene calls are TRBV15 and TRBJ1-2; 9 bases are a match to TRBD1. Per the germline V gene, CDR1 is LNHNV and CDR2 is YYDKDF (reference sequence). This CDR3 has 12 residues.

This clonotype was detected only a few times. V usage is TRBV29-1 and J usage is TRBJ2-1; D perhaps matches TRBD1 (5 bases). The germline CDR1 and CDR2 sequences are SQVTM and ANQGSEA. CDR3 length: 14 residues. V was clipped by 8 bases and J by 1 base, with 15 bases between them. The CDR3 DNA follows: TGCAGCCTTCCCGAAAAGGGGTCCTACAATGAGCAGTTCTTC. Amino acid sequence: CSLPEKGSYNEQFF.

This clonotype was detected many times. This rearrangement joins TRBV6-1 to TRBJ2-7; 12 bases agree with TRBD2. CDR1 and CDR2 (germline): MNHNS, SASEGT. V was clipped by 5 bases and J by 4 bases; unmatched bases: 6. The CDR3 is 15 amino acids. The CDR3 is CASSPETSGSYEQYF. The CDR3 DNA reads TGTGCCAGCAGTCCAGAGACTAGCGGGAGTTACGAGCAGTACTTC.

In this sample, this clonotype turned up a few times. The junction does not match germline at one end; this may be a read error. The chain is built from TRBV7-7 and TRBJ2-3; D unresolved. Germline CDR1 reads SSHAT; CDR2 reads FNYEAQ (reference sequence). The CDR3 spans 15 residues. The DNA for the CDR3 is TGTGCTAGCAGCTTATCCCCTTCGTACACAGATACGCAGTATTTT. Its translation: CASSLSPSYTDTQYF.

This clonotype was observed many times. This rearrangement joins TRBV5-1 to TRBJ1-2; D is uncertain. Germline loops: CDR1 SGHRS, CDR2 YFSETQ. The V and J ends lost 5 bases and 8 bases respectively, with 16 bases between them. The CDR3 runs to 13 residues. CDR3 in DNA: TGCGCCAGCAGTCTGGCCCCTAATGGCGGCTACACCTTC. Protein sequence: CASSLAPNGGYTF.

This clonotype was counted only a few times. CDR3: CASSTPGLAGSYEQFF. In nucleotides, the CDR3 is TGTGCCAGCTCAACTCCGGGACTAGCGGGATCGTATGAGCAGTTCTTC. V gene TRBV18 combines with J gene TRBJ2-1; 13 bases are a match to TRBD2. CDR3 length equals 16 residues. Germline V CDR1 and CDR2: KGHSH, LQKENI. V lost 5 bases to trimming and J lost 8 bases; unmatched junction nucleotides: 9.

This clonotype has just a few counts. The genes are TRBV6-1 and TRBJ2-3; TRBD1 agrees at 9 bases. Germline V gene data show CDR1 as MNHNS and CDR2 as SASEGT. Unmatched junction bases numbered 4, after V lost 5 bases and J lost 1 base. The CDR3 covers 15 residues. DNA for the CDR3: TGTGCCAGCAGTAATCGGACAGGGGGCACAGATACGCAGTATTTT. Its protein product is CASSNRTGGTDTQYF.

CDR3 DNA sequence: TGTGCCAGTAGGATCGGGACAGGGGGTGGAAGCAATCAGCCCCAGCATTTT. Translation gives CASRIGTGGGSNQPQHF. The gene calls are TRBV19 and TRBJ1-5, with 11 positions matching TRBD1. The CDR3 length is 17 residues. Germline assignment: CDR1 LNHDA and CDR2 SQIVND (reference sequence). Trimming at V came to 6 bases and at J to 1 base, leaving 8 bases not matched to a gene.

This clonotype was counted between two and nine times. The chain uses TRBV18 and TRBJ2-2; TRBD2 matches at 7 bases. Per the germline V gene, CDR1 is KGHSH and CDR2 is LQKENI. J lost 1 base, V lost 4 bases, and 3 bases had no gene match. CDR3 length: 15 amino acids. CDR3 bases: TGTGCCAGCTCACTACCTAGCGGGAACACCGGGGAGCTGTTTTTT. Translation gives CASSLPSGNTGELFF.

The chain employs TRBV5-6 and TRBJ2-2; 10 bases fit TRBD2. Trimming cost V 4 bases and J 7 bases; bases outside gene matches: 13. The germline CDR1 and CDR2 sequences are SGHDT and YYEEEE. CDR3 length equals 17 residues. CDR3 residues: CASSKGLAANLGGELFF. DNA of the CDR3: TGTGCCAGCAGCAAAGGACTAGCGGCAAACCTTGGCGGGGAGCTGTTTTTT.

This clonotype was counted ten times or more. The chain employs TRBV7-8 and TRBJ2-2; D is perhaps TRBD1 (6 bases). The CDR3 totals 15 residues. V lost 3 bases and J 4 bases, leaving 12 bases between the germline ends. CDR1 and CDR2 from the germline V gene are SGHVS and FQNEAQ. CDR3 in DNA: TGTGCCAGCAGCTTGGGGGCGCAGGGCACCGGGGAGCTGTTTTTT. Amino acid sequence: CASSLGAQGTGELFF. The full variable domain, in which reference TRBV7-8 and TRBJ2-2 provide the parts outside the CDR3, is GAGVSQSPRYKVAKRGQDVALRCDPISGHVSLFWYQQALGQGPEFLTYFQNEAQLDKSGLPSDRFFAERPEGSVSTLKIQRTQQEDSAVYLCASSLGAQGTGELFFGEGSRLTVL.